This T cell receptor (beta chain) was sequenced for a study of cytomegalovirus exposure and HLA in healthy donors. Primers for the PCR totalled 60 Vbeta and 13 Jbeta. TCRdb's copy holds only in-frame clones and misses some; the assay was immunoSEQ multiplex PCR. Seen here are 150,000 to 250,000 clones, around 80% observed once, and the top ten hold 1.9%. In the case of this clone: Its specificity is not known.

Findings and caveats of the study: Confirmation was obtained in vitro that a few CMV-associated chains are specific for CMV antigens. Later work associated around 18,000 TCR beta sequences with HLA alleles at 0.05 false discovery rate.

The sequencing input was PBMCs. The receptor was derived from a man in his thirties or forties in good health and CMV-seronegative.

The CDR3 nucleotides read TGTGCCTGGAGGGGTGGCGGGAGGGCCTACGAGCAGTACTTC. Protein product: CAWRGGGRAYEQYF. The chain joins TRBV30 to TRBJ2-7; 9 bases align to TRBD2. There are 14 residues in the CDR3. Unmatched junction bases numbered 5, after V lost 3 bases and J lost 2 bases. Germline CDR1 reads GTSNPN; CDR2 reads SVGIG (reference sequence).